These 9 T cell receptor beta chains came from one sample sequenced in a study of neoadjuvant anti-PD-1 for oral cavity cancer. Method: immunoSEQ multiplex PCR; TCRdb's copy keeps in-frame clones and lacks some. The data show roughly 23,000 clones, 35% to 50% seen once. Noted time point: after neoadjuvant nivolumab, at surgical resection. The sequencing here drew on tumor tissue, taken after nivolumab (anti-PD-1) treatment. The receptors originated from a person aged 40 to 85 with oral cavity squamous cell carcinoma.

The chain joins TRBV5-1 to TRBJ1-1, with TRBD1 matching over 7 bases. CDR1 and CDR2 from the germline V gene are SGHRS and YFSETQ. The CDR3 is 17 amino acids. Trimming cost V 0 bases and J 5 bases; bases outside gene matches: 13. The CDR3 DNA follows: TGCGCCAGCAGCTTGGACAGGGGACATGATTGGTATACTGAAGCTTTCTTT. Protein product: CASSLDRGHDWYTEAFF.

The CDR3 bases are TGTGCCAGCAGGTGGGGACAGGGGTCCTACGAGCAGTACTTC. This sequence encodes CASRWGQGSYEQYF. This chain joins TRBV6-6 and TRBJ2-7; 10 bases match TRBD1. CDR1 is MNHNY, CDR2 SVGAGI, per germline (reference sequence). V shed 6 bases and J 1 base; nucleotides not matched to a gene: 3. CDR3 size: 14 residues.

This clone was counted only a few times. The chain combines TRBV18 with TRBJ1-2, with unresolved D. The CDR3 consists of 15 residues. Germline CDR1 and CDR2: KGHSH and LQKENI. The V end lost 6 bases, the J end lost 4 bases, and 18 bases lay between the germline ends. CDR3 DNA sequence: TGTGCCAGCTCTCCCGTCAGCGGATCCGGCTATGGCTACACCTTC. Protein product: CASSPVSGSGYGYTF.

The V and J genes are TRBV7-2 and TRBJ2-1; 7 nucleotides line up with TRBD1. CDR3 size: 16 residues. Germline CDR1 SGHTA, CDR2 FQGNSA. The ends lost 5 bases at V and 7 bases at J; junction bases unmatched: 14. In DNA form, the CDR3 reads TGTGCCAGCAGCCCCTCCCAACAGGGGCCCCGGAATGAGCAGTTCTTC. This sequence encodes CASSPSQQGPRNEQFF.

The V call is TRBV9, the J call TRBJ2-5, with D perhaps TRBD1 or TRBD2 (5 bases each). Germline CDR1 and CDR2: SGDLS and YYNGEE. Trimming removed 3 bases from V and 2 bases from J, with 20 bases in between. The CDR3 has 17 amino acids. The CDR3: CASSGYKRGLVQETQYF. In nucleotides, the CDR3 is TGTGCCAGCAGCGGCTATAAGAGGGGCCTCGTTCAAGAGACCCAGTACTTC.

The chain has TRBV2 and TRBJ1-1; D unresolved. Per germline, CDR1 SNHLY and CDR2 FYNNEI. Deletions cut 1 base from V and 0 bases from J, with 6 bases between. CDR3 length equals 14 residues. The CDR3 DNA is TGTGCCAGCAGTGAAGTCGCGGTGAACACTGAAGCTTTCTTT. Encoded protein: CASSEVAVNTEAFF.

The genes are TRBV9 and TRBJ1-2, with 7 bases lining up with TRBD1. This CDR3 contains 14 residues. The V gene's germline CDR1 is SGDLS and CDR2 YYNGEE. Trimming at V came to 0 bases and at J to 1 base, leaving 0 bases not matched to a gene. The CDR3 region has the DNA TGTGCCAGCAGCGTAGGACAGGGTAACTATGGCTACACCTTC. Encoded protein: CASSVGQGNYGYTF. Together with reference TRBV9 and TRBJ1-2, the CDR3 gives the full variable domain: DSGVTQTPKHLITATGQRVTLRCSPRSGDLSVYWYQQSLDQGLQFLIQYYNGEERAKGNILERFSAQQFPDLHSELNLSSLELGDSALYFCASSVGQGNYGYTFGSGTRLTVV.

The chain links TRBV7-2 to TRBJ2-5; 14 nucleotides align to TRBD2. Losses at the gene ends were 4 bases for V and 5 bases for J; bases not matched to a gene: 6. The CDR3 is 16 residues long. Germline V CDR1 and CDR2: SGHTA, FQGNSA. In nucleotides, the CDR3 is TGTGCCAGCAGCTCTCGGACTAGCGGGGGGAGGGAGACCCAGTACTTC. Amino acids: CASSSRTSGGRETQYF.

The V call is TRBV7-2, the J call TRBJ2-2; no definite D call. V was trimmed by 1 base and J by 5 bases, leaving 14 bases between them. This CDR3 is built from 16 residues. In germline, CDR1 is SGHTA, CDR2 FQGNSA. The CDR3, as DNA: TGTGCCAGCAGCTTAGTAACAACATCGAGAACCGGGGAGCTGTTTTTT. Protein sequence: CASSLVTTSRTGELFF. The full variable domain, completed using reference TRBV7-2 and TRBJ2-2, is GAGVSQSPSNKVTEKGKDVELRCDPISGHTALYWYRQSLGQGLEFLIYFQGNSAPDKSGLPSDRFSAERTGGSVSTLTIQRTQQEDSAVYLCASSLVTTSRTGELFFGEGSRLTVL.